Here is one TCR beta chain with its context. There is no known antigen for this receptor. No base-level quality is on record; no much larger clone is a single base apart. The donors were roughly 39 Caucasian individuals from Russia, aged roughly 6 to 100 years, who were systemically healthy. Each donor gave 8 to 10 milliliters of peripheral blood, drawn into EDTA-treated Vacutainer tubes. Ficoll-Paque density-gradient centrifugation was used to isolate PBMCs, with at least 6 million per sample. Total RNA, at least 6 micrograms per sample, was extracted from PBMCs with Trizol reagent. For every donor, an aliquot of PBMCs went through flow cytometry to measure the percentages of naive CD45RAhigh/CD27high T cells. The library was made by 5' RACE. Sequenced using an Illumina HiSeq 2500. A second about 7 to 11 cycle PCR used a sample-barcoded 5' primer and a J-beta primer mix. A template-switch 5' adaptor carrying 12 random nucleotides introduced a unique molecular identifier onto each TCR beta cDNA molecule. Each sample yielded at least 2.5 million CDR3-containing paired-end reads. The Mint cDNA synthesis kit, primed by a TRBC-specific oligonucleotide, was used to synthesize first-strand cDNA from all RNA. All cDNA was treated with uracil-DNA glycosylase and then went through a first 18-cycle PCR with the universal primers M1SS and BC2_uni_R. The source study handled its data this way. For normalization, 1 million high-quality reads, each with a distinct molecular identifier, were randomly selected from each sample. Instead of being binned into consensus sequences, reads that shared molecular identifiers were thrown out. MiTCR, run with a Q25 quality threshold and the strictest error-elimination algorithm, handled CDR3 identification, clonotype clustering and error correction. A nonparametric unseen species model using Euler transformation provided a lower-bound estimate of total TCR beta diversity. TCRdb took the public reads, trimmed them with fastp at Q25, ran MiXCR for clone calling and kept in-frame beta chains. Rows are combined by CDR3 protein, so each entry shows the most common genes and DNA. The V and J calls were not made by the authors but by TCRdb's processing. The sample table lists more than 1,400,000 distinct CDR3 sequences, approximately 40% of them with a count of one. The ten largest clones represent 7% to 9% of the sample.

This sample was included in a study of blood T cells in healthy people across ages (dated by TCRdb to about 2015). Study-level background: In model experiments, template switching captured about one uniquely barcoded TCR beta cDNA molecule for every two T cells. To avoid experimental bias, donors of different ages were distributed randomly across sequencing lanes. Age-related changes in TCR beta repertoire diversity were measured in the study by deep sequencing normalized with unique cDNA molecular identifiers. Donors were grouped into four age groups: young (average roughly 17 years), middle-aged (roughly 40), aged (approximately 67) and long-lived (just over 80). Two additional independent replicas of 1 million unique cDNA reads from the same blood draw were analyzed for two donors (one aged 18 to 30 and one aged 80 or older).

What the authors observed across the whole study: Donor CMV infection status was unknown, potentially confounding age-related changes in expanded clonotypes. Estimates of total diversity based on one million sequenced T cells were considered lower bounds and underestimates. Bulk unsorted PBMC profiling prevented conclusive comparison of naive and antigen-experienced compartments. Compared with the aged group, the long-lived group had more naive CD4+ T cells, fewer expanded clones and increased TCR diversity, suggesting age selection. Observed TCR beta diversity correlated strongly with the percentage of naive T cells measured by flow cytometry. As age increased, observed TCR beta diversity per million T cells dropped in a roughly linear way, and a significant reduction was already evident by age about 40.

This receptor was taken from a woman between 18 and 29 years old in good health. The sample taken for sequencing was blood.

The CDR3 region: CASSHATENYGYTF. The sequenced DNA is TGTGCCAGCAGCCACGCAACTGAGAACTATGGCTACACCTTC. The rearrangement combines TRBV7-2 with TRBJ1-2, with no reliable assignment of the D segment. The CDR3 holds 14 amino acids from the cysteine to the phenylalanine. CDR3 DNA only is kept here, 42 bases in frame from base 1. Trimming costs V 5 bases and J 2 bases, and their ends lie 12 bases apart. Per the germline V gene, SGHTA is the CDR1 and FQGNSA is the CDR2. Extended through the reference TRBV7-2 and TRBJ1-2 proteins, this CDR3 yields the full variable domain: GAGVSQSPSNKVTEKGKDVELRCDPISGHTALYWYRQSLGQGLEFLIYFQGNSAPDKSGLPSDRFSAERTGGSVSTLTIQRTQQEDSAVYLCASSHATENYGYTFGSGTRLTVV.